The clone carrying this T cell receptor beta chain was seen at least ten times. Its antigen is not known. This sample includes further DNA sequences coding for the same CDR3. With 7 bases removed from V and 5 bases from J, the gap between germline ends came to 17 bases. This CDR3 has 14 amino acids. Patients had received no treatment of any kind before thyroid surgery. These data are taken from a study of metastatic and nonmetastatic thyroid tumors. Overall study: A comparison of repertoires was made across blood and tumor or nodule tissue from malignant and benign thyroid patients.

Regarding the study as a whole: According to reports, the diversity of TCR beta was significantly higher in malignant thyroid tumors than in benign nodules, and this held in both blood and tumor samples.

Source study methods: Variation in CDR3 across clinicopathological groups served as the basis for constructing a distant-metastasis classifier in papillary thyroid cancer. Using MiXCR, TCRdb reanalyzed the PCR reads. These V and J calls originate from TCRdb's pipeline instead of the authors' own analysis. The sample comprises about 24,000 clones, 20% to 25% of which are singletons, and about 64% rests with the top ten. The receptor's source is a male donor with papillary thyroid cancer or a benign thyroid nodule (not recorded which). Some clones in this sample may be carry-over from other donors' samples. Sequencing was done on a sample of blood. The chain links TRBV12-3 or TRBV12-4 to TRBJ2-5, with a possible D match to TRBD2 (5 bases). In DNA form, the CDR3 reads TGTGCCAGCACTCCTTCCGACCCGGGGGAGACCCAGTACTTC. Its protein product is CASTPSDPGETQYF.